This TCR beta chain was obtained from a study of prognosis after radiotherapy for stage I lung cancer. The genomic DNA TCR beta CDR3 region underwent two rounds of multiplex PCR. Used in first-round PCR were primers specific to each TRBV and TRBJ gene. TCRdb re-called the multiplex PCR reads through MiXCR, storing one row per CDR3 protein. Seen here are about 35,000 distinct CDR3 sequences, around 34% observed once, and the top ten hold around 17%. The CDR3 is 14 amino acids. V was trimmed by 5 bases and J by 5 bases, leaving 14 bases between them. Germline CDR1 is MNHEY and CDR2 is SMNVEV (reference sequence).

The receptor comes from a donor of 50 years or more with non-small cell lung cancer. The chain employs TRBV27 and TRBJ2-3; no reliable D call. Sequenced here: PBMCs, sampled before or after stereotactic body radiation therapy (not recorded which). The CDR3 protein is CASSPLRGRDTQYF. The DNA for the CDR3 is TGTGCCAGCAGTCCTTTACGTGGGCGAGATACGCAGTATTTT.